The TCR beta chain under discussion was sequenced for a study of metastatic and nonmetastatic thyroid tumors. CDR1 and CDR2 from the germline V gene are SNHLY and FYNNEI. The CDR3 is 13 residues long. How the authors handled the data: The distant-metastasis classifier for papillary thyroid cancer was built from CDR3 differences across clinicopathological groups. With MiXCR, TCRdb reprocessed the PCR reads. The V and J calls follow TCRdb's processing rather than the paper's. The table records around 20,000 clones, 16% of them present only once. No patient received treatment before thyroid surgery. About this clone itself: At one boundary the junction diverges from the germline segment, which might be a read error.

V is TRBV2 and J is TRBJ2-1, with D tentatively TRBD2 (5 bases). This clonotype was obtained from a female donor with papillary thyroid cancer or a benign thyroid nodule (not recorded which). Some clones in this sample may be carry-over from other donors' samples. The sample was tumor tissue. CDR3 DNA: TGCGCCAGGACTGCCGACGGACGAAGCGTCGAGTTCTTC. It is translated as CARTADGRSVEFF.